The 8 T cell receptor beta chains listed next were all sequenced from one sample in a study of PD-L1 blockade in urothelial cancer. Clones were sequenced by immunoSEQ multiplex PCR, and TCRdb holds only the in-frame ones, with some missing. The sample has about 37,000 clones; 82% are singletons. Sequencing used PBMCs, obtained around atezolizumab (anti-PD-L1) treatment. Receptors were obtained from a man aged 55 to 70 with urothelial cancer.

The J gene is TRBJ2-7, the V gene TRBV5-1, with 9 bases lining up with TRBD2. Germline CDR1 SGHRS, CDR2 YFSETQ. V shed 0 bases, J shed 4 bases, and the junction held 8 bases outside the gene matches. CDR3 length: 16 residues. CDR3 DNA sequence: TGCGCCAGCAGCTTGGGAGGCGGGGGGGCTCATTACGAGCAGTACTTC. Translated, it gives CASSLGGGGAHYEQYF.

The genes are TRBV6-6 and TRBJ1-2, with a weak D call TRBD1 (6 bases). The length of the CDR3 is 16 residues. Trimming shortened V by 4 bases and J by 5 bases, and 20 bases separated the two germline ends. Germline V gene lookup returns CDR1 MNHNY and CDR2 SVGAGI (reference sequence). CDR3 protein: CASSSLRPGTPYGYTF. The CDR3 nucleotides are TGTGCCAGCAGTTCCCTAAGACCCGGGACACCTTATGGCTACACCTTC.

This chain joins TRBV19 and TRBJ1-2; 9 nucleotides line up with TRBD1. From germline, CDR1 is LNHDA and CDR2 SQIVND (reference sequence). V dropped 4 bases and J dropped 4; count of bases not matched to a gene: 13. The length of the CDR3 is 17 residues. CDR3 nucleotides: TGTGCCAGTAGTACGAAATCCGGGACAGGGTATGGCTATGGCTACACCTTC. Protein sequence: CASSTKSGTGYGYGYTF. Filled out from reference TRBV19 and TRBJ1-2, the complete variable domain reads DGGITQSPKYLFRKEGQNVTLSCEQNLNHDAMYWYRQDPGQGLRLIYYSQIVNDFQKGDIAEGYSVSREKKESFPLTVTSAQKNPTAFYLCASSTKSGTGYGYGYTFGSGTRLTVV.

The chain couples TRBV2 to TRBJ2-2, with D uncertain. Trimming cost V 5 bases and J 0 bases, with 4 bases left between them. The CDR3 totals 13 residues. Per the germline V gene, CDR1 is SNHLY and CDR2 is FYNNEI. The CDR3 loop is CASSPANTGELFF. The CDR3 DNA sequence: TGTGCCAGCAGTCCAGCGAACACCGGGGAGCTGTTTTTT.

J is TRBJ2-1 and V is TRBV5-1, with 9 bases matching TRBD1. V dropped 4 bases and J dropped 9; count of bases not matched to a gene: 11. CDR1 SGHRS and CDR2 YFSETQ come from the germline V gene. The CDR3 loop spans 15 amino acids. The CDR3 nucleotides are TGCGCCAGCAGCCCGGGACAGGGCCTGGGCGGTGAGCAGTTCTTC. Amino acid sequence: CASSPGQGLGGEQFF.

There are a few counts of this clone. The chain links TRBV2 to TRBJ1-2, with D perhaps matching TRBD1 (5 bases). Trimming stripped 1 base from V and 3 bases from J, with 12 bases between. This CDR3 is 15 amino acids long. Germline-derived CDR1 and CDR2 are SNHLY and FYNNEI. CDR3 in DNA: TGTGCCAGCAGTGAAGGGCAGGGCCTATACTATGGCTACACCTTC. Translation gives CASSEGQGLYYGYTF.

The chain carries TRBV28 and TRBJ1-1, with 8 nucleotides matching TRBD1. CDR3 length equals 14 residues. The ends lost 5 bases at V and 4 bases at J; junction bases unmatched: 6. Germline CDR1 MDHEN, CDR2 SYDVKM. CDR3 sequence: CASSPTGQGTEAFF. DNA for the CDR3: TGTGCCAGCAGTCCTACAGGACAGGGCACTGAAGCTTTCTTT.

The rearrangement links TRBV5-1 to TRBJ2-1; 7 bases are a match to TRBD1. This CDR3 is built from 16 residues. From germline, CDR1 is SGHRS and CDR2 YFSETQ. The junction had 11 bases not matched to a gene; V was cut back by 0 bases and J by 8 bases. The CDR3 loop is CASSLAMSGGRDEQFF. The CDR3 DNA follows: TGCGCCAGCAGCTTGGCCATGTCAGGGGGTAGGGATGAGCAGTTCTTC. Looking up the rest from reference TRBV5-1 and TRBJ2-1 gives the full variable domain: KAGVTQTPRYLIKTRGQQVTLSCSPISGHRSVSWYQQTPGQGLQFLFEYFSETQRNKGNFPGRFSGRQFSNSRSEMNVSTLELGDSALYLCASSLAMSGGRDEQFFGPGTRLTVL.